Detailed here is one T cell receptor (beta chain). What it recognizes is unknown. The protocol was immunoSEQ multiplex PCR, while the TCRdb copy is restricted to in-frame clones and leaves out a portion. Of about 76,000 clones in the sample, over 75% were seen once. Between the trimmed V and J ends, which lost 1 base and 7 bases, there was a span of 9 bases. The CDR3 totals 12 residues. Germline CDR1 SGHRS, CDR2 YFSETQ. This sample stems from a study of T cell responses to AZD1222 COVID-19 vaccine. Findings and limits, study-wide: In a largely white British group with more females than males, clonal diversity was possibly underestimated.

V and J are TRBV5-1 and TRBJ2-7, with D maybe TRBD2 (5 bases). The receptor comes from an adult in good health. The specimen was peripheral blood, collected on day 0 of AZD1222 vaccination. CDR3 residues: CASSLPGSEQYF. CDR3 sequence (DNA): TGCGCCAGCAGCTTGCCGGGGAGTGAGCAGTACTTC.